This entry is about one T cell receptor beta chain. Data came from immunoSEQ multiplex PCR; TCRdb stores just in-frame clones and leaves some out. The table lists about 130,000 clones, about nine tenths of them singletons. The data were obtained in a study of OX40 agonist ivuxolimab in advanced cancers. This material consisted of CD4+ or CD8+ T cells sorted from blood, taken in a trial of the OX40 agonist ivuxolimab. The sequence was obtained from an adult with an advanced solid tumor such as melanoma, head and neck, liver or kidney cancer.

In DNA form, the CDR3 reads TGCGCCAGCAGTGACAGGTCTGGCAATCAGCCCCAGCATTTT. It codes for CASSDRSGNQPQHF. The chain links TRBV10-2 to TRBJ1-5, with no clear D. V lost 3 bases, J lost 2 bases, and 8 bases lay in between. The CDR3 covers 14 residues. From germline, CDR1 is WSHSY and CDR2 SAAADI.